Sequencing of this T cell receptor (beta chain) was carried out in a study of shared clonotypes between healthy human individuals. The study drew its donors from healthy HIV-negative adults without recent acute infections or vaccinations. Only Caucasian adults living in Nashville, Tennessee made up the donor group. Sequencing used immunoSEQ multiplex PCR; TCRdb keeps in-frame clones, though not all of them. This table has roughly 2.2 million clones, approximately 95% appearing once. CDR1 and CDR2 from the germline V gene are MDHEN and SYDVKM. The CDR3 totals 13 residues. Trimming cost V 4 bases and J 5 bases, with 11 bases left between them.

Sequenced material: naive CD4+ T cells from PBMCs. The subset is: CD45RA+ positively selected. The receptor was isolated from a man in his late teens or twenties in good health. Some clones in this sample may be carry-over from other donors' samples. The V call is TRBV28, the J call TRBJ1-1, with D hard to call. For the CDR3, the DNA is TGTGCCAGCAGTTCTTCCCCGCAAACTGAAGCTTTCTTT. Its translation is CASSSSPQTEAFF.